Shown below are 32 T cell receptor beta chains from a single sample sequenced in a study of response to subunit inactivated influenza vaccine. TCRdb reprocessed the RT-PCR reads with MiXCR, giving one entry per CDR3 protein. The profile shows some 800,000 distinct CDR3 sequences, 21% of them singletons. The input for sequencing was PBMCs from blood, taken 5 days after vaccination. Source of these receptors: a man aged 50-59 years who received an inactivated influenza vaccine.

The V call is TRBV6-2 or TRBV6-3, the J call TRBJ2-1, with TRBD2 identical over 7 bases. Germline V gives CDR1 MNHEY, CDR2 SVGEGT. After removal of 6 bases from V and 0 bases from J, the junction contained 8 bases not matched to a gene. The CDR3 is 16 residues long. The CDR3 region is CASSFGRHSSYNEQFF. Written as DNA, the CDR3 is TGTGCCAGCAGCTTCGGGAGGCATAGCTCCTACAATGAGCAGTTCTTC.

V usage is TRBV7-3 and J usage is TRBJ2-2; maybe TRBD1 (6 bases). The CDR3 spans 15 residues. V was pared by 4 bases and J by 5 bases, with 14 bases between. Germline loops: CDR1 SGHTA, CDR2 FQGTGA. CDR3 DNA sequence: TGTGCCAGCAGCTGGGCAGGGGCGAGTACCGGGGAGCTGTTTTTT. Residues: CASSWAGASTGELFF.

This clonotype was counted a few times. V usage is TRBV11-2 and J usage is TRBJ2-7, with 10 bases matching TRBD2. CDR3 length: 18 residues. V dropped 5 bases and J dropped 0; count of bases not matched to a gene: 13. Germline values: CDR1 SGHAT, CDR2 FQNNGV. The CDR3 here is CASSRRAAGGQGSYEQYF. The CDR3 nucleotides are TGTGCCAGCAGCCGCAGGGCAGCGGGAGGGCAGGGCTCCTACGAGCAGTACTTC.

The chain carries TRBV2 and TRBJ1-2; TRBD1 matches 7 bases. This CDR3 contains 15 residues. Germline values: CDR1 SNHLY, CDR2 FYNNEI. V lost 6 bases, J lost 5 bases, and 12 bases stayed unmatched. CDR3 sequence reads: CASRPDRAGAYGYTF. The DNA of the CDR3 is TGTGCCAGCAGGCCCGACAGGGCCGGAGCGTATGGCTACACCTTC.

The chain joins TRBV12-3 or TRBV12-4 to TRBJ2-7, with a tentative D call TRBD1 (5 bases). The V and J ends lost 5 bases and 2 bases respectively, with 13 bases between them. This CDR3 spans 14 amino acids. CDR3 in DNA: TGTGCCAGCAGTACCCACAGGTTAGCCTACGAGCAGTACTTC. As protein: CASSTHRLAYEQYF.

J is TRBJ2-3 and V is TRBV2; 9 bases match TRBD2. CDR1 SNHLY and CDR2 FYNNEI come from the germline V gene. The CDR3 is 14 amino acids. The ends lost 7 bases at V and 0 bases at J; junction bases unmatched: 2. DNA of the CDR3: TGTGCCAGCACTAGCGGGAAAAGCACAGATACGCAGTATTTT. Translated: CASTSGKSTDTQYF.

The table lists this clonotype with many counts. The chain recombines TRBV2 with TRBJ2-1; D possibly corresponds to TRBD2 (6 bases). The germline V gene encodes CDR1 SNHLY and CDR2 FYNNEI. CDR3 length: 15 residues. Trimming removed 1 base at V and 5 bases at J, with 12 bases between. The CDR3 region has the DNA TGTGCCAGCAGTGAAGGCCTAGCGCTTAACAATGAGCAGTTCTTC. It translates to CASSEGLALNNEQFF.

This chain joins TRBV12-3 or TRBV12-4 and TRBJ2-3, with 7 nucleotides matching TRBD2. The CDR3 loop spans 15 amino acids. Unmatched junction bases numbered 5, after V lost 3 bases and J lost 2 bases. Here the CDR3 DNA reads TGTGCCAGCAGTTTTGGCGGGAGTTTCACAGATACGCAGTATTTT. Its protein product is CASSFGGSFTDTQYF.

This clonotype occurred a few times. The chain combines TRBV6-2 or TRBV6-3 with TRBJ1-2; no clear D gene. V gave up 3 bases and J gave up 8 bases, with 7 bases separating them. This CDR3 is built from 11 residues. In germline, CDR1 is MNHEY, CDR2 SVGEGT. CDR3 sequence (DNA): TGTGCCAGCAGTTATGGTATGGGCTACACCTTC. It specifies CASSYGMGYTF.

This clonotype was seen many times. This chain uses TRBV20-1 with TRBJ2-5; 9 bases align to TRBD1. J gave up 5 bases and V 2 bases, and 3 bases lay outside the gene matches. CDR3 size: 13 residues. Germline V CDR1 and CDR2: DFQATT, SNEGSKA (reference sequence). The CDR3 loop is CSARTGGRETQYF. The CDR3 DNA is TGCAGTGCTAGAACAGGGGGCAGGGAGACCCAGTACTTC.

This clonotype was seen a handful of times. The chain combines TRBV5-6 with TRBJ1-2, with 9 positions matching TRBD1. The CDR3 is 13 amino acids. Germline assignment: CDR1 SGHDT and CDR2 YYEEEE. The trim removed 2 bases at V and 7 bases at J, leaving 3 bases unmatched. CDR3 region: CASSFYRGLGYTF. The CDR3 DNA sequence: TGTGCCAGCAGCTTCTACAGGGGGCTTGGCTACACCTTC.

V is TRBV20-1 and J is TRBJ2-7, with 7 nucleotides matching TRBD1. Trimming removed 3 bases from V and 0 bases from J; junction bases left unmatched: 5. This CDR3 has 14 residues. The germline V gene has CDR1 DFQATT and CDR2 SNEGSKA (reference sequence). CDR3 nucleotide sequence: TGCAGTGCTAGGGGACAGACATACTCCTACGAGCAGTACTTC. Amino acid sequence: CSARGQTYSYEQYF.

This clonotype has just a few counts. The chain joins TRBV20-1 to TRBJ1-5; TRBD1 aligns across 7 bases. The CDR3 extends over 12 amino acids. The V segment lost 6 bases and the J segment 7 bases; nucleotides outside the gene matches: 6. Germline CDR1 reads DFQATT; CDR2 reads SNEGSKA (reference sequence). CDR3 bases: TGCAGTGCAAACAGGGGTGGACAGCCCCAGCATTTT. Amino acid sequence: CSANRGGQPQHF.

V gene TRBV20-1 combines with J gene TRBJ2-1; D not resolved. Germline assignment: CDR1 DFQATT and CDR2 SNEGSKA (reference sequence). There are 15 residues in the CDR3. Trimming took 3 bases from V and 3 from J, leaving 15 bases between them. CDR3 protein: CSASSTRLIYNEQFF. CDR3 nucleotide sequence: TGCAGTGCTAGTTCCACCCGGCTAATCTACAATGAGCAGTTCTTC.

In this sample, this clonotype turned up a few times. The chain combines TRBV5-6 with TRBJ2-5; 7 bases are shared with TRBD1. This CDR3 is built from 13 residues. Germline trimming cut 4 bases from V and 5 bases from J; bases unmatched to any gene: 5. Per germline, CDR1 SGHDT and CDR2 YYEEEE. The CDR3 region is CASSRRGPETQYF. CDR3 DNA: TGTGCCAGCAGCAGAAGGGGGCCGGAGACCCAGTACTTC. Based on the CDR3 plus reference TRBV5-6 and TRBJ2-5, the full variable domain is DAGVTQSPTHLIKTRGQQVTLRCSPKSGHDTVSWYQQALGQGPQFIFQYYEEEERQRGNFPDRFSGHQFPNYSSELNVNALLLGDSALYLCASSRRGPETQYFGPGTRLLVL.

This clonotype was observed a handful of times. This chain links TRBV12-3 or TRBV12-4 with TRBJ2-3, with TRBD2 matching over 7 bases. V lost 6 bases, J lost 4 bases, and 4 bases stayed unmatched. The CDR3 loop spans 13 amino acids. The CDR3 nucleotides are TGTGCCAGCAGGGCGACTAGCTCAGATACGCAGTATTTT. Residues: CASRATSSDTQYF.

In this sample, this clonotype turned up a few times. The chain carries TRBV5-1 and TRBJ1-4; TRBD1 matches 10 bases. There are 16 residues in the CDR3. After removal of 4 bases from V and 7 bases from J, the junction contained 10 bases not matched to a gene. Germline V gene data show CDR1 as SGHRS and CDR2 as YFSETQ. The CDR3 region is CASSPQPGQGFEKLFF. Written as DNA, the CDR3 is TGCGCCAGCAGCCCCCAACCGGGACAGGGGTTTGAAAAACTGTTTTTT.

This clonotype appeared a few times. The CDR3 here is CSVEVAAGAGEQYF. The CDR3 DNA sequence: TGCAGCGTTGAAGTCGCAGCGGGAGCGGGCGAGCAGTACTTC. The rearrangement joins TRBV29-1 to TRBJ2-7, with 8 bases lining up with TRBD2. V dropped 1 base and J dropped 6; count of bases not matched to a gene: 8. Per the germline V gene, CDR1 is SQVTM and CDR2 is ANQGSEA. CDR3 size: 14 residues.

As concerns this clonotype: An end of the junction differs from the germline gene, which may be a read error. V gene TRBV20-1 combines with J gene TRBJ1-2; no clear D gene. This CDR3 is 15 amino acids long. Per germline, CDR1 DFQATT and CDR2 SNEGSKA (reference sequence). Here the CDR3 DNA reads TGCTGTGCTAGAGTTTTGGAGGAAGGAAACTATGGCTACACCTTC. Residues: CCARVLEEGNYGYTF.

The genes are TRBV12-3 or TRBV12-4 and TRBJ2-3; 8 bases are a match to TRBD1. V lost 6 bases and J lost 4; bases outside the gene matches: 9. This CDR3 has 15 residues. CDR3: CASRDPGQGSDTQYF. CDR3 DNA sequence: TGTGCCAGCAGAGATCCCGGACAGGGTTCAGATACGCAGTATTTT.

This clonotype was seen ten or more times. CDR3 coding DNA: TGTGCCAGCAGTTTAGGGACTAGCCAAGAGACCCAGTACTTC. Translated, it gives CASSLGTSQETQYF. The chain carries TRBV12-3 or TRBV12-4 and TRBJ2-5, with 7 nucleotides matching TRBD2. The CDR3 totals 14 residues. V trimming: 1 base; J trimming: 1 base; junction bases outside the gene matches: 0.

V is TRBV7-2 and J is TRBJ2-1, with TRBD2 matching 8 bases. V lost 1 base, J lost 6 bases, and 5 bases stayed unmatched. The CDR3 loop spans 15 amino acids. Germline values: CDR1 SGHTA, CDR2 FQGNSA. The CDR3 protein is CASSLEPGGLNEQFF. Here the CDR3 DNA reads TGTGCCAGCAGCTTAGAGCCGGGGGGGCTCAATGAGCAGTTCTTC. Supplemented by reference TRBV7-2 and TRBJ2-1, the full variable domain reads GAGVSQSPSNKVTEKGKDVELRCDPISGHTALYWYRQSLGQGLEFLIYFQGNSAPDKSGLPSDRFSAERTGGSVSTLTIQRTQQEDSAVYLCASSLEPGGLNEQFFGPGTRLTVL.

This clonotype showed up just a few times. The gene calls are TRBV5-1 and TRBJ2-7; 8 bases align to TRBD2. Trimming cost V 0 bases and J 3 bases; bases outside gene matches: 5. The CDR3 is made up of 15 amino acids. Germline V gene lookup returns CDR1 SGHRS and CDR2 YFSETQ. The CDR3 loop is CASSLDSGGNYEQYF. In DNA form, the CDR3 reads TGCGCCAGCAGCTTGGACAGCGGGGGTAACTACGAGCAGTACTTC.

The sample holds a few counts of this clonotype. V gene TRBV6-2 or TRBV6-3 combines with J gene TRBJ2-7, with 9 bases lining up with TRBD1. Germline CDR1 is MNHEY and CDR2 is SVGEGT. The CDR3 spans 14 residues. J lost 0 bases, V lost 6 bases, and 3 bases had no gene match. CDR3 amino acids: CASRPQGASYEQYF. The CDR3 nucleotides are TGTGCCAGCAGGCCACAGGGGGCCTCCTACGAGCAGTACTTC.

The rearrangement joins TRBV20-1 to TRBJ2-7; TRBD2 matches 9 bases. With V trimmed by 0 bases and J by 0 bases, 6 bases remained unmatched. The V gene's germline CDR1 is DFQATT and CDR2 SNEGSKA (reference sequence). The CDR3 totals 16 residues. The CDR3 is CSAREPRTSVSYEQYF. Written as DNA, the CDR3 is TGCAGTGCTAGAGAACCCAGGACTAGCGTCTCCTACGAGCAGTACTTC.

The chain has TRBV20-1 and TRBJ1-1; D gene ambiguous. The CDR3 totals 11 residues. Trimming left V 6 bases short and J 4 bases short, with 9 bases between. In germline, CDR1 is DFQATT, CDR2 SNEGSKA (reference sequence). The CDR3 region has the DNA TGCAGTGCCCCTTTGGGCACTGAAGCTTTCTTT. Amino acid sequence: CSAPLGTEAFF.

This clonotype showed up just a few times. The V and J genes are TRBV10-3 and TRBJ2-3; D uncertain. V was shortened by 8 bases and J by 3 bases, with 3 bases between the two germline ends. This CDR3 spans 10 amino acids. The germline V gene encodes CDR1 ENHRY and CDR2 SYGVKD. The CDR3 DNA is TGTGCCATCGGTACAGATACGCAGTATTTT. Translated, it gives CAIGTDTQYF.

This clonotype was recorded a few times. The chain joins TRBV15 to TRBJ2-1, with 7 bases lining up with TRBD1. Per germline, CDR1 LNHNV and CDR2 YYDKDF (reference sequence). The length of the CDR3 is 16 residues. J lost 2 bases, V lost 0 bases, and 4 bases had no gene match. The CDR3 loop reads CATSREGTAAYNEQFF. The CDR3 coding sequence is TGTGCCACCAGCAGAGAGGGGACAGCCGCCTACAATGAGCAGTTCTTC.

The rearrangement links TRBV7-9 to TRBJ2-3; D gene uncertain. The V gene's germline CDR1 is SEHNR and CDR2 FQNEAQ (reference sequence). Trimming removed 5 bases from V and 4 bases from J, with 4 bases in between. CDR3 size: 11 residues. CDR3 region: CASSRADTQYF. The CDR3 DNA is TGTGCCAGCAGCCGGGCAGATACGCAGTATTTT.

This chain connects TRBV25-1 to TRBJ2-1, with TRBD1 matching 8 bases. CDR3 length: 14 amino acids. The germline CDR1 and CDR2 sequences are MGHDK and SYGVNS. Trimming cost V 1 base and J 12 bases; bases outside gene matches: 8. CDR3 in amino acids: CASSELGQGALQFF. CDR3 nucleotide sequence: TGTGCCAGCAGTGAATTGGGGCAGGGGGCATTGCAGTTCTTC. The whole variable domain, remainder taken from reference TRBV25-1 and TRBJ2-1, is EADIYQTPRYLVIGTGKKITLECSQTMGHDKMYWYQQDPGMELHLIHYSYGVNSTEKGDLSSESTVSRIRTEHFPLTLESARPSHTSQYLCASSELGQGALQFFGPGTRLTVL.

This chain joins TRBV11-1 and TRBJ1-6; D remains ambiguous. This CDR3 is built from 17 residues. V was trimmed by 11 bases and J by 9 bases, leaving 29 bases between them. Germline V gene data show CDR1 as SGHAT and CDR2 as FQDESV (reference sequence). Here the CDR3 reads CACCLDGPSSRRSPLHF. In DNA form, the CDR3 reads TGTGCCTGCTGCTTAGACGGACCTTCCTCTCGACGTTCACCCCTCCACTTT.

This clonotype was detected a few times. V usage is TRBV5-1 and J usage is TRBJ2-1; 7 bases are a match to TRBD2. CDR1 is SGHRS, CDR2 YFSETQ, per germline. Trimming removed 2 bases from V and 6 bases from J; junction bases left unmatched: 11. The CDR3 consists of 16 residues. This CDR3 is CASSLLGAPGGNEQFF. The CDR3 coding sequence is TGCGCCAGCAGCTTATTGGGCGCCCCGGGAGGCAATGAGCAGTTCTTC.